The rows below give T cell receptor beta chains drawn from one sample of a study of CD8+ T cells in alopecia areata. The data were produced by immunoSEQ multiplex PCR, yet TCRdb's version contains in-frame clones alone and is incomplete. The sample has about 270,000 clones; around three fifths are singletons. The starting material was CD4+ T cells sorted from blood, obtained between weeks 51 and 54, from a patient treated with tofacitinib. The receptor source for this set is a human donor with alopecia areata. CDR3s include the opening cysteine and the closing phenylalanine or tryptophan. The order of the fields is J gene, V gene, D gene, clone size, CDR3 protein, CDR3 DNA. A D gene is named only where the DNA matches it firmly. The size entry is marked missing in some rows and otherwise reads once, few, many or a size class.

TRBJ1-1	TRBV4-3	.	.	CASSQDLGVTEAFF	TGCGCCAGCAGCCAAGATCTGGGGGTTACTGAAGCTTTCTTT
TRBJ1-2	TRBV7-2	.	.	CASSLGTGGEGYTF	TGTGCCAGCAGCTTAGGAACCGGGGGCGAAGGCTACACCTTC
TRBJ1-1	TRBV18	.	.	CASSPPHLNTEAFF	TGTGCCAGCTCACCACCCCACCTGAACACTGAAGCTTTCTTT
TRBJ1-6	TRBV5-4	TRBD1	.	CASSHSATGDSPLHF	TGTGCCAGCAGCCACAGTGCGACAGGGGATTCACCCCTCCACTTT
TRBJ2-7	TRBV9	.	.	CASSVGTGFSYEQYF	TGTGCCAGCAGCGTAGGAACGGGGTTCTCCTACGAGCAGTACTTC
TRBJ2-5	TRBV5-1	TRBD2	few	CASSLPTASGANQETQYF	TGCGCCAGCAGCTTGCCAACCGCTAGCGGGGCGAATCAAGAGACCCAGTACTTC
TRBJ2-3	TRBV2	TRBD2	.	CASSEGLAGSTDTQYF	TGTGCCAGCAGTGAAGGACTAGCGGGGAGCACAGATACGCAGTATTTT
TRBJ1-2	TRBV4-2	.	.	CASSQEEAKRYGYTF	TGTGCCAGCAGCCAAGAGGAGGCTAAACGTTATGGCTACACCTTC
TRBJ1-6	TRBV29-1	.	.	CSNIGDLYNSPLHF	TGCAGCAACATAGGGGACCTTTATAATTCACCCCTCCACTTT
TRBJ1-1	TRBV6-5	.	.	CASSSDTEAFF	TGTGCCAGCAGTTCCGACACTGAAGCTTTCTTT
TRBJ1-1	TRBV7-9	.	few	CASSLADGEAFF	TGTGCCAGCAGCTTAGCGGACGGCGAAGCTTTCTTT
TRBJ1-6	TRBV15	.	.	CATSKPFEHSPLHF	TGTGCCACCAGCAAGCCTTTCGAACATTCACCCCTCCACTTT
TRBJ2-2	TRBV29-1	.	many	CSAREGGTGELFF	TGCAGCGCCCGAGAGGGGGGCACCGGGGAGCTGTTTTTT
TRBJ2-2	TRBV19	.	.	CATCRVALNTGELFF	TGTGCCACGTGTCGGGTAGCGCTGAACACCGGGGAGCTGTTTTTT
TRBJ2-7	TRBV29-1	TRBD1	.	CSATGQSYEQYF	TGCAGCGCGACGGGACAGTCCTACGAGCAGTACTTC
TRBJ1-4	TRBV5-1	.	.	CASSLVATNEKLFF	TGCGCCAGCAGCTTGGTGGCTACTAATGAAAAACTGTTTTTT
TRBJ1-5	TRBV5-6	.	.	CASSLQGGSGNQPQHF	TGTGCCAGCAGCTTACAGGGCGGAAGTGGCAATCAGCCCCAGCATTTT
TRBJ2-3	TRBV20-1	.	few	CSARQKDTQYF	TGCAGTGCCAGACAAAAAGATACGCAGTATTTT
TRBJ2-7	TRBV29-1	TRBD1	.	CSGGTGTGEQYF	TGCAGCGGCGGGACAGGGACAGGCGAGCAGTACTTC
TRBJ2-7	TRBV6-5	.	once	CASRRQNTYEQYF	TGTGCCAGCAGACGACAGAATACCTACGAGCAGTACTTC
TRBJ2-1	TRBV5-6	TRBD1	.	CASSLGTGGLLRSYNEQFF	TGTGCCAGCAGCTTGGGGACAGGGGGCCTCCTCCGCTCCTACAATGAGCAGTTCTTC
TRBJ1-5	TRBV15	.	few	CATSRGQERQPQHF	TGTGCCACCAGCAGAGGACAGGAACGTCAGCCCCAGCATTTT
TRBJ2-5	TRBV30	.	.	CAWSVNRDETQYF	TGTGCCTGGAGTGTGAACAGGGACGAGACCCAGTACTTC
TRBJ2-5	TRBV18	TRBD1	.	CASSPLRGRETQYF	TGTGCCAGCTCACCACTCAGGGGGCGAGAGACCCAGTACTTC
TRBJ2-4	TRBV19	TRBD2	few	CASSIKGRDIQYF	TGTGCCAGTAGTATTAAGGGGAGGGACATTCAGTACTTC
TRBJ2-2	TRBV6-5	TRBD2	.	CATTPGLASGELFF	TGTGCCACCACCCCGGGACTAGCGTCCGGGGAGCTGTTTTTT
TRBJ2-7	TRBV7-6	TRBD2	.	CASSSLAGSTGYEQYF	TGTGCCAGCAGCTCACTAGCGGGGAGCACAGGGTACGAGCAGTACTTC
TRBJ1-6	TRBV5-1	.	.	CASAPLGEGHSPLHF	TGCGCCAGCGCCCCGCTGGGGGAAGGTCATTCACCCCTCCACTTT
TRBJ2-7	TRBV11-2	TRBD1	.	CASSPGTGGYEQYF	TGTGCCAGCAGCCCGGGGACAGGGGGGTACGAGCAGTACTTC
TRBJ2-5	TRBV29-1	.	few	CSVEKGSQETQYF	TGCAGCGTTGAAAAGGGGTCGCAAGAGACCCAGTACTTC
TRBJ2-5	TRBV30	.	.	CALGEETQYF	TGTGCCTTAGGGGAAGAGACCCAGTACTTC
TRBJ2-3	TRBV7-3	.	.	CASSLDRNTDTQYF	TGTGCCAGCAGCTTAGACAGGAACACAGATACGCAGTATTTT
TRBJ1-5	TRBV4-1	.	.	CASSQVGDQPQHF	TGCGCCAGCAGCCAGGTCGGAGATCAGCCCCAGCATTTT
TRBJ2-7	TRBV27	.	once	CASSLTASSYEQYF	TGTGCCAGCAGTCTGACAGCGAGCTCCTACGAGCAGTACTTC
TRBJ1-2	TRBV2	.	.	CASSRTDYGYTF	TGTGCCAGCAGTCGGACGGACTATGGCTACACCTTC
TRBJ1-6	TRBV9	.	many	CASSPSGAANSPLHF	TGTGCCAGCAGCCCAAGCGGGGCAGCCAATTCACCCCTCCACTTT
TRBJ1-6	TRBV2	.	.	CASSPSEGGDSPLHF	TGTGCCAGCAGTCCTTCGGAGGGTGGCGATTCACCCCTCCACTTT
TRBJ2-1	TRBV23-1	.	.	CASSQPGPQGWEFF	TGCGCCAGCAGTCAACCGGGGCCTCAAGGTTGGGAGTTCTTC
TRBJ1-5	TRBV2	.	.	CASSEAQPQHF	TGTGCCAGCAGTGAAGCCCAGCCCCAGCATTTT
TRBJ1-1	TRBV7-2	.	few	CASRSKLLADTEAFF	TGTGCCAGCCGCTCCAAACTCCTGGCGGACACTGAAGCTTTCTTT